This T cell receptor (beta chain) is from a study of T cell responses to AZD1222 COVID-19 vaccine. Study-wide background: The analysis combined second doses at about 4 or about 12 weeks. Study results and caveats: Spike-specific TCRs gained breadth and depth after people received two AZD1222 doses. Reportedly, nearly half the spike-specific TCRs target unmutated variant regions. Donors were largely white British and mainly female; clonal diversity was possibly underestimated.

CDR3 length: 17 amino acids. Per germline, CDR1 SEHNR and CDR2 FQNEAQ (reference sequence). V lost 5 bases and J lost 6, with 22 bases in between. About this clone itself: Its matching antigen is unknown.

Libraries were prepared by immunoSEQ multiplex PCR; TCRdb keeps only in-frame clonotypes and omits some of them. The sample consists of about 130,000 clones, more than 85% of them appearing once. The clonotype was recovered from an adult in good health. The sample was peripheral blood, taken on day 0 of AZD1222 vaccination. This rearrangement joins TRBV7-9 to TRBJ2-2; maybe TRBD1 (6 bases). The CDR3 DNA follows: TGTGCCAGCAGCCCTTGGACAGCGCAAACGATGGCCGGGGAGCTGTTTTTT. Translated: CASSPWTAQTMAGELFF.